Presented here are 4 T cell receptor beta chains from one specimen sequenced in a study of shared clonotypes between healthy human individuals. TCRdb keeps only in-frame clones here, not all; method: immunoSEQ multiplex PCR. The data hold under 2,000,000 clones, with around 96% observed a single time. CD45RO-negative, CCR7-selected cells formed the naive CD8 fraction, which excluded terminally differentiated effector memory CD45RA+ cells. Specimen: naive CD8+ T cells sorted from blood. The receptor source for this set is a man between 18 and 35 years old in good health.

V gene TRBV5-1 combines with J gene TRBJ2-3; no clear D. V was clipped by 0 bases and J by 0 bases, with 20 bases between them. Germline V lookup: CDR1 SGHRS, CDR2 YFSETQ. The CDR3 covers 19 residues. The CDR3: CASSLVGQPYTASTDTQYF. The CDR3 nucleotides are TGCGCCAGCAGCTTGGTCGGGCAGCCCTATACCGCTAGCACAGATACGCAGTATTTT.

As concerns this clone: Other DNA sequences in the same sample also yield this CDR3. The chain uses TRBV6-6 and TRBJ2-7; D ambiguous. This CDR3 is built from 13 residues. Trimming left V 0 bases short and J 3 bases short, with 6 bases between. Germline assignment: CDR1 MNHNY and CDR2 SVGAGI (reference sequence). CDR3 protein: CASSYSIGYEQYF. Written as DNA, the CDR3 is TGTGCCAGCAGTTACTCGATAGGCTACGAGCAGTACTTC.

This chain joins TRBV9 and TRBJ2-7, with D perhaps TRBD1 or TRBD2 (7 bases each). The germline CDR1 and CDR2 sequences are SGDLS and YYNGEE. Trimming shortened V by 2 bases and J by 7 bases, and 16 bases separated the two germline ends. This CDR3 region has 14 residues. CDR3 coding DNA: TGTGCCAGCAGCGTGGGGGGAGGGACAGTGGAGCAGTACTTC. Amino acids: CASSVGGGTVEQYF.

In its sample, this clone was seen once. The chain employs TRBV19 and TRBJ1-5; no clear D. The V gene lost 6 bases and the J gene lost 6 bases, with 18 bases spanning the gap. The CDR3 sequence is 15 residues long. Germline V gene data show CDR1 as LNHDA and CDR2 as SQIVND (reference sequence). The CDR3 protein is CASSEDALWGQPQHF. The CDR3 DNA follows: TGTGCCAGTAGCGAGGACGCCCTGTGGGGTCAGCCCCAGCATTTT.